Each of the 32 T cell receptor beta chains below was sequenced from the same sample in a study of T cell repertoires in ileal Crohn's disease. Repertoires were generated with immunoSEQ multiplex PCR, while TCRdb's copy carries only in-frame clones and drops some. Among about 15,000 clones, 82% were seen once, and the ten largest hold about 5.7%. Sample: ileal tissue. These receptors all stem from an adult with Crohn's disease.

The chain has TRBV6-1 and TRBJ2-5; no firm D call. This CDR3 region has 14 residues. Germline assignment: CDR1 MNHNS and CDR2 SASEGT. V was trimmed by 0 bases and J by 4 bases, leaving 9 bases between them. CDR3 in DNA: TGTGCCAGCAGTGAAGCCCAGACTGGAGAGACCCAGTACTTC. It codes for CASSEAQTGETQYF.

The gene calls are TRBV11-2 and TRBJ2-7; weak D call: TRBD1 (6 bases). The CDR3 is 13 residues long. From germline, CDR1 is SGHAT and CDR2 FQNNGV. V gave up 6 bases and J gave up 3 bases, with 12 bases separating them. The CDR3 loop is CASSRDKGYEQYF. CDR3 coding DNA: TGTGCCAGCAGTCGGGACAAGGGCTACGAGCAGTACTTC. The full variable domain, its missing parts supplied by reference TRBV11-2 and TRBJ2-7, is EAGVAQSPRYKIIEKRQSVAFWCNPISGHATLYWYQQILGQGPKLLIQFQNNGVVDDSQLPKDRFSAERLKGVDSTLKIQPAKLEDSAVYLCASSRDKGYEQYFGPGTRLTVT.

This chain links TRBV19 with TRBJ1-1; 9 nucleotides align to TRBD1. This CDR3 is built from 14 residues. V trimming: 5 bases; J trimming: 5 bases; junction bases outside the gene matches: 6. Germline CDR1 LNHDA, CDR2 SQIVND (reference sequence). CDR3 nucleotide sequence: TGTGCCAGTAGTCTACAGGGGGCGGCTACTGAAGCTTTCTTT. Translating it yields CASSLQGAATEAFF.

The V gene is TRBV6-5, the J gene TRBJ2-7; 12 nucleotides agree with TRBD1. Losses at the gene ends were 8 bases for V and 5 bases for J; bases not matched to a gene: 4. The CDR3 spans 13 residues. Germline assignment: CDR1 MNHEY and CDR2 SVGAGI. Here the CDR3 DNA reads TGTGCCAGCCGAGGGACAGGGGGCCACGAGCAGTACTTC. Protein sequence: CASRGTGGHEQYF.

In this sample, this clone turned up a few times. The chain has TRBV19 and TRBJ1-1; D might be TRBD1 (6 bases). The CDR3 runs 15 residues. Germline CDR1 and CDR2: LNHDA and SQIVND (reference sequence). The V and J ends lost 7 bases and 0 bases respectively, with 15 bases between them. The CDR3 region has the DNA TGTGCCAGTAAGATGCGGGGGGCCTTGAACACTGAAGCTTTCTTT. Amino acids: CASKMRGALNTEAFF.

This sequence joins TRBV5-4 and TRBJ1-4; the match to TRBD1 covers 11 bases. Trimming took 0 bases from V and 7 from J; bases not matched to a gene: 2. Germline lookup yields CDR1 SGHNT and CDR2 YYREEE (reference sequence). The CDR3 sequence is 15 residues long. The CDR3 reads CASSLGDRGSEKLFF. CDR3 nucleotides: TGTGCCAGCAGCTTGGGGGACAGGGGGTCTGAAAAACTGTTTTTT.

This chain connects TRBV10-2 to TRBJ2-5; D gene unclear. The CDR3 consists of 13 residues. CDR1 WSHSY and CDR2 SAAADI come from the germline V gene. The V gene lost 5 bases and the J gene lost 5 bases, with 12 bases spanning the gap. CDR3 bases: TGCGCCAGCAGTTTGAGCGATTGGGAGACCCAGTACTTC. Translating it yields CASSLSDWETQYF.

This clone was detected only once. CDR3 sequence: CASSSRPRQGVVSEQYF. The CDR3 nucleotides read TGTGCCAGCAGCTCCCGCCCCCGACAGGGGGTCGTCTCCGAGCAGTACTTC. V is TRBV7-8 and J is TRBJ2-7; TRBD1 aligns across 9 bases. Germline V gene data show CDR1 as SGHVS and CDR2 as FQNEAQ. This CDR3 comprises 17 residues. V gave up 4 bases and J gave up 6 bases; unmatched junction bases: 16.

The genes are TRBV5-1 and TRBJ2-1; TRBD2 matches at 11 bases. Per the germline V gene, CDR1 is SGHRS and CDR2 is YFSETQ. V lost 0 bases, J lost 9 bases, and 2 bases stayed unmatched. The CDR3 has 14 residues. CDR3 amino acids: CASSLGSGRAEQFF. The CDR3 nucleotides read TGCGCCAGCAGCTTGGGTAGCGGGAGGGCTGAGCAGTTCTTC. The full variable domain, completed using reference TRBV5-1 and TRBJ2-1, is KAGVTQTPRYLIKTRGQQVTLSCSPISGHRSVSWYQQTPGQGLQFLFEYFSETQRNKGNFPGRFSGRQFSNSRSEMNVSTLELGDSALYLCASSLGSGRAEQFFGPGTRLTVL.

The gene calls are TRBV7-2 and TRBJ2-2; D call uncertain. CDR1 is SGHTA and CDR2 is FQGNSA in the germline V gene. Trimming removed 3 bases at V and 1 base at J, with 6 bases between. This CDR3 spans 14 amino acids. The CDR3 region has the DNA TGTGCCAGCAGCTTTGAGCTGAACACCGGGGAGCTGTTTTTT. Its translation: CASSFELNTGELFF.

The chain has TRBV5-1 and TRBJ2-1; 10 nucleotides match TRBD2. V lost 0 bases and J lost 0; bases outside the gene matches: 15. Germline-derived CDR1 and CDR2 are SGHRS and YFSETQ. CDR3 length equals 21 residues. CDR3 protein: CASSLAAEGLAKQFSYNEQFF. CDR3 nucleotide sequence: TGCGCCAGCAGCTTGGCCGCGGAGGGACTAGCGAAACAATTCTCCTACAATGAGCAGTTCTTC.

This chain joins TRBV4-1 and TRBJ2-3, with TRBD2 matching over 12 bases. This CDR3 is 17 amino acids long. Per germline, CDR1 MGHRA and CDR2 YSYEKL. V trimming: 0 bases; J trimming: 7 bases; junction bases outside the gene matches: 8. The CDR3 region is CASSQEGSTSGRYTQYF. For the CDR3, the DNA is TGCGCCAGCAGCCAAGAGGGTTCGACTAGCGGGAGATATACGCAGTATTTT.

This chain joins TRBV19 and TRBJ2-5, with 12 bases that match TRBD2. This CDR3 has 15 amino acids. Germline lookup yields CDR1 LNHDA and CDR2 SQIVND (reference sequence). V lost 9 bases to trimming and J lost 0 bases; unmatched junction nucleotides: 5. Here the CDR3 reads CASATSGGYQETQYF. The CDR3 DNA sequence: TGTGCCAGCGCCACTAGCGGGGGGTACCAAGAGACCCAGTACTTC.

This clone was found once. This rearrangement joins TRBV29-1 to TRBJ1-2; 9 nucleotides align to TRBD1. This CDR3 is built from 13 residues. V dropped 5 bases and J dropped 14; count of bases not matched to a gene: 15. CDR1 SQVTM and CDR2 ANQGSEA come from the germline V gene. CDR3 sequence reads: CSVLPGQGLRRTF. The CDR3 DNA reads TGCAGCGTTCTCCCGGGACAGGGACTTAGAAGGACCTTC.

The chain recombines TRBV6-5 with TRBJ2-7; the match to TRBD1 covers 9 bases. The J segment lost 6 bases and the V segment lost 4 bases, leaving 1 base of the junction unmatched. The CDR3 has 12 residues. Germline V lookup: CDR1 MNHEY, CDR2 SVGAGI. Written as DNA, the CDR3 is TGTGCCAGCAGTTCGGACAGGGGCGAGCAGTACTTC. It translates to CASSSDRGEQYF.

This rearrangement joins TRBV5-6 to TRBJ2-1; D gene unclear. The CDR3 loop spans 11 amino acids. Trimming pared 9 bases from V and 9 bases from J, leaving 13 bases between. Germline CDR1 reads SGHDT; CDR2 reads YYEEEE. CDR3 coding DNA: TGTGCCACCTACGCAGCAGGTGAGCAGTTCTTC. The encoded protein is CATYAAGEQFF.

The table lists this clone with a few counts. J is TRBJ2-2 and V is TRBV29-1; TRBD2 matches 12 bases. Germline-derived CDR1 and CDR2 are SQVTM and ANQGSEA. CDR3 length: 14 amino acids. Trimming removed 6 bases from V and 5 bases from J; junction bases left unmatched: 4. The CDR3 DNA reads as TGCAGCGTCCGGCTAGCGGGAGGGACCGGGGAGCTGTTTTTT. Translating gives CSVRLAGGTGELFF.

This chain connects TRBV15 to TRBJ1-2, with a weak D call TRBD1 (6 bases). Germline V lookup: CDR1 LNHNV, CDR2 YYDKDF (reference sequence). V lost 10 bases to trimming and J lost 0 bases, with 12 bases between them. The CDR3 totals 13 residues. CDR3 DNA: TGTGCCAGCCGACAGGACCCTAACTATGGCTACACCTTC. It codes for CASRQDPNYGYTF.

The V and J genes are TRBV30 and TRBJ2-3; D perhaps matches TRBD1 (7 bases). This CDR3 comprises 14 residues. Trimming removed 2 bases from V and 4 bases from J, with 13 bases in between. The germline CDR1 and CDR2 sequences are GTSNPN and SVGIG (reference sequence). CDR3 DNA sequence: TGTGCCTGGAGTAGTCAGGGGGGCGCAGATACGCAGTATTTT. As protein: CAWSSQGGADTQYF. The whole variable domain, remainder taken from reference TRBV30 and TRBJ2-3, is SQTIHQWPATLVQPVGSPLSLECTVEGTSNPNLYWYRQAAGRGLQLLFYSVGIGQISSEVPQNLSASRPQDRQFILSSKKLLLSDSGFYLCAWSSQGGADTQYFGPGTRLTVL.

This rearrangement joins TRBV7-3 to TRBJ2-6; 9 bases are shared with TRBD2. After removal of 2 bases from V and 0 bases from J, the junction contained 8 bases not matched to a gene. The CDR3 runs 19 residues. CDR1 and CDR2 (germline): SGHTA, FQGTGA. CDR3 protein: CASSLWASGASSGANVLTF. The CDR3 region has the DNA TGTGCCAGCAGCTTATGGGCTAGCGGGGCGAGCTCTGGGGCCAACGTCCTGACTTTC.

The rearrangement uses TRBV5-6 and TRBJ2-7, with 8 bases identical to TRBD1. The V and J ends lost 0 bases and 8 bases, in that order; junction bases with no gene match: 13. CDR1 and CDR2 (germline): SGHDT, YYEEEE. The CDR3 covers 16 residues. In nucleotides, the CDR3 is TGTGCCAGCAGCTTGGAGGGGGCAGGGGGCATATCAAAGCAGTACTTC. It yields the protein CASSLEGAGGISKQYF.

The chain uses TRBV5-6 and TRBJ2-2, with a tentative D call TRBD2 (5 bases). V was shortened by 4 bases and J by 1 base, with 11 bases between the two germline ends. This CDR3 has 15 residues. Germline CDR1 is SGHDT and CDR2 is YYEEEE. The chain's CDR3 is CASSLWTVNTGELFF. The DNA of the CDR3 is TGTGCCAGCAGCCTCTGGACTGTGAACACCGGGGAGCTGTTTTTT.

The gene calls are TRBV30 and TRBJ1-1; 7 nucleotides align to TRBD1. Germline-derived CDR1 and CDR2 are GTSNPN and SVGIG (reference sequence). The CDR3 runs to 21 residues. V shed 5 bases and J 4 bases; nucleotides not matched to a gene: 31. The CDR3 protein is CAWSSFFSQVLPHRGSTEAFF. For the CDR3, the DNA is TGTGCCTGGTCTTCCTTTTTTAGTCAAGTCCTCCCCCACAGGGGATCCACTGAAGCTTTCTTT.

V usage is TRBV6-5 and J usage is TRBJ2-2; D ambiguous. Trimming removed 6 bases from V and 9 bases from J, with 11 bases in between. This CDR3 comprises 12 residues. The germline V gene encodes CDR1 MNHEY and CDR2 SVGAGI. The CDR3 is CASRSSSRELFF. CDR3 in DNA: TGTGCCAGCAGGTCCTCCTCTCGGGAGCTGTTTTTT.

This clone has a handful of counts. The chain is built from TRBV7-6 and TRBJ2-3; weak D call: TRBD1 (6 bases). The germline V gene encodes CDR1 SGHVS and CDR2 FNYEAQ. Trimming stripped 2 bases from V and 2 bases from J, with 8 bases between. The CDR3 extends over 14 amino acids. CDR3 bases: TGTGCCAGCAGCTTAAGGGGGACCACAGATACGCAGTATTTT. Its protein product is CASSLRGTTDTQYF.

This chain joins TRBV7-2 and TRBJ2-5, with D unclear. Per the germline V gene, CDR1 is SGHTA and CDR2 is FQGNSA. The V end was cut by 4 bases, the J end by 1 base, with 10 bases between. The CDR3 extends over 14 amino acids. CDR3 sequence reads: CASSSRQRQETQYF. The CDR3 region has the DNA TGTGCCAGCAGCTCGAGGCAGCGCCAAGAGACCCAGTACTTC. Supplemented by reference TRBV7-2 and TRBJ2-5, the full variable domain reads GAGVSQSPSNKVTEKGKDVELRCDPISGHTALYWYRQSLGQGLEFLIYFQGNSAPDKSGLPSDRFSAERTGGSVSTLTIQRTQQEDSAVYLCASSSRQRQETQYFGPGTRLLVL.

This clone was picked up one time. The chain uses TRBV30 and TRBJ1-1, with D unclear. Germline-derived CDR1 and CDR2 are GTSNPN and SVGIG (reference sequence). This CDR3 spans 13 amino acids. Trimming shortened V by 0 bases and J by 4 bases, and 9 bases separated the two germline ends. CDR3 protein: CAWSVTGPTEAFF. The CDR3 DNA is TGTGCCTGGAGTGTAACTGGGCCCACTGAAGCTTTCTTT. The full variable domain, with the rest looked up from reference TRBV30 and TRBJ1-1, is SQTIHQWPATLVQPVGSPLSLECTVEGTSNPNLYWYRQAAGRGLQLLFYSVGIGQISSEVPQNLSASRPQDRQFILSSKKLLLSDSGFYLCAWSVTGPTEAFFGQGTRLTVV.

The rearrangement joins TRBV7-9 to TRBJ1-6; 7 bases agree with TRBD1. CDR3 length equals 14 residues. The V gene's germline CDR1 is SEHNR and CDR2 FQNEAQ (reference sequence). V was clipped by 5 bases and J by 10 bases; unmatched bases: 8. CDR3 protein: CASSPDRESSPLHF. The CDR3 nucleotides read TGTGCCAGCAGCCCCGACAGGGAGAGCTCACCCCTCCACTTT.

This chain joins TRBV14 and TRBJ1-2, with TRBD1 matching 10 bases. There are 18 residues in the CDR3. CDR1 SGHDN and CDR2 FVKESK come from the germline V gene. Trimming at V came to 2 bases and at J to 2 bases, leaving 11 bases not matched to a gene. The CDR3 sequence is CASSQLFGTGDSNYGYTF. CDR3 bases: TGTGCCAGCAGCCAACTCTTCGGGACAGGGGATTCGAACTATGGCTACACCTTC. The whole variable domain, remainder taken from reference TRBV14 and TRBJ1-2, is EAGVTQFPSHSVIEKGQTVTLRCDPISGHDNLYWYRRVMGKEIKFLLHFVKESKQDESGMPNNRFLAERTGGTYSTLKVQPAELEDSGVYFCASSQLFGTGDSNYGYTFGSGTRLTVV.

The rearrangement links TRBV5-1 to TRBJ2-4; D perhaps matches TRBD1 (7 bases). The CDR3 loop spans 17 amino acids. CDR1 SGHRS and CDR2 YFSETQ come from the germline V gene. The V end lost 2 bases, the J end lost 1 base, and 16 bases lay between the germline ends. CDR3 protein: CASSFTLSGGAKNIQYF. CDR3 DNA sequence: TGCGCCAGCAGCTTTACTCTATCAGGGGGGGCCAAAAACATTCAGTACTTC.

The J gene is TRBJ1-1, the V gene TRBV29-1; unclear D gene. Germline CDR1 reads SQVTM; CDR2 reads ANQGSEA. This CDR3 contains 11 residues. V was pared by 7 bases and J by 7 bases, with 13 bases between. The CDR3 DNA sequence: TGCAGCGCCCTTTTGGGCCATGAAGCTTTCTTT. Amino acid sequence: CSALLGHEAFF.

The V gene is TRBV6-5, the J gene TRBJ2-7; D is ambiguous. Trimming pared 5 bases from V and 0 bases from J, leaving 8 bases between. The CDR3 loop spans 13 amino acids. From germline, CDR1 is MNHEY and CDR2 SVGAGI. For the CDR3, the DNA is TGTGCCAGCAGTCGCGGTAGCTCCTACGAGCAGTACTTC. This sequence encodes CASSRGSSYEQYF.